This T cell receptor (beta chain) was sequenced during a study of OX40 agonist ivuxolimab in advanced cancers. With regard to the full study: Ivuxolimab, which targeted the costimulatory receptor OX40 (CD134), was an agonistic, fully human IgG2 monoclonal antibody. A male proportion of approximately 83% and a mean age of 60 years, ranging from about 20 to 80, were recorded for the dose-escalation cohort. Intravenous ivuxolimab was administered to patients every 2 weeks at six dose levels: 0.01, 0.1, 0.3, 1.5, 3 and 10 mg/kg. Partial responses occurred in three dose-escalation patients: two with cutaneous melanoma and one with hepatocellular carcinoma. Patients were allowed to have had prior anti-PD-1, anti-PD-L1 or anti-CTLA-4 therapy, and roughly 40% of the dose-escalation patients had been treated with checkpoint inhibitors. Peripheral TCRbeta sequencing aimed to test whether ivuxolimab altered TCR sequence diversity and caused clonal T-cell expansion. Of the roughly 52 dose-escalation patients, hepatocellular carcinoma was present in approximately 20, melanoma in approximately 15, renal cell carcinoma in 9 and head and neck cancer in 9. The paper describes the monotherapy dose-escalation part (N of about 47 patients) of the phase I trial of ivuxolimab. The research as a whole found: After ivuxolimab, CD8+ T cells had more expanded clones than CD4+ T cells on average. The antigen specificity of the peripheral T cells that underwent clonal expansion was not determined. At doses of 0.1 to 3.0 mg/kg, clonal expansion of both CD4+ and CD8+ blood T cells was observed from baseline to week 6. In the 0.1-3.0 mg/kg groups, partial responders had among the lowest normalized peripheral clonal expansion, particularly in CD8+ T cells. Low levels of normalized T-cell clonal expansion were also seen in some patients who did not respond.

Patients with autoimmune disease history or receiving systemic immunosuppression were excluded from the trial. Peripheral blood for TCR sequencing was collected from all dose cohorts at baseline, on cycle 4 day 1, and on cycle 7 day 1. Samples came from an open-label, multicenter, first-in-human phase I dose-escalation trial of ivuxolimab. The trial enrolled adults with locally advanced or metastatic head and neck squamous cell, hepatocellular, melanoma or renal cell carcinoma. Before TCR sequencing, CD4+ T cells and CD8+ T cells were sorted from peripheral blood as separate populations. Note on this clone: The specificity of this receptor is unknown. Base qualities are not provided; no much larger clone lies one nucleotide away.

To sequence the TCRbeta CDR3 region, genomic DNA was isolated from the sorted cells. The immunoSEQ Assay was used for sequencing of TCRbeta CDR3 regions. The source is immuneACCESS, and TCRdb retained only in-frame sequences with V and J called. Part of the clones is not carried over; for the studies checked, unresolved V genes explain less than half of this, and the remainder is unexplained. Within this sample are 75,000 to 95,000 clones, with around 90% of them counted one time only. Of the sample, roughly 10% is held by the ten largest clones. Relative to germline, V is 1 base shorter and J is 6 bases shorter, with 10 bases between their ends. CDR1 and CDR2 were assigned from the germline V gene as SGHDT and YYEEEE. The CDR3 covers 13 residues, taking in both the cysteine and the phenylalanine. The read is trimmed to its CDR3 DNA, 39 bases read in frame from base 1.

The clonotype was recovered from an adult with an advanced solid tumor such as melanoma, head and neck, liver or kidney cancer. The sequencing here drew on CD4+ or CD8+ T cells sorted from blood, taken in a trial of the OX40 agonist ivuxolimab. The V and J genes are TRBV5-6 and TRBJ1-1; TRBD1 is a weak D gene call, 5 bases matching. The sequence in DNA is TGTGCCAGCAGCTTGCCTGGGGGATCTGAAGCTTTCTTT. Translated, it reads CASSLPGGSEAFF.